Each of the 23 T cell receptor beta chains below was sequenced from the same sample in a study of blood T cells in healthy people across ages. Next came a second PCR, run for about 6 to 12 cycles, which used a sample-barcoded 5' primer along with a J-beta primer mix. In TCRdb, the 5' RACE reads were re-called with MiXCR into one record per CDR3 protein. Among about 650,000 distinct CDR3 sequences listed, roughly 32% were seen once. The sample was blood. Source of these receptors: a woman of 80 years or more in good health.

Comment on this clonotype: A read error may explain this, as a much larger clone is one base away. The gene calls are TRBV9 and TRBJ2-7, with D maybe TRBD2 (7 bases). The CDR3 consists of 16 residues. Germline-derived CDR1 and CDR2 are SGDLS and YYNGEE. V was cut by 4 bases and J by 7 bases, with 24 bases left in between. The CDR3 sequence: CASSLLGGGQYNEQYF. In DNA form, the CDR3 reads TGTGCCAGCAGCCTCCTGGGGGGGGGCCAGTACAATGAGCAGTACTTC. Complete variable domain (other parts from reference TRBV9 and TRBJ2-7): DSGVTQTPKHLITATGQRVTLRCSPRSGDLSVYWYQQSLDQGLQFLIQYYNGEERAKGNILERFSAQQFPDLHSELNLSSLELGDSALYFCASSLLGGGQYNEQYFGPGTRLTVT.

Note on this clonotype: A much larger clone differs from this one at a single base, so this may be a read error. The rearrangement links TRBV3-1 to TRBJ1-5; D is possibly TRBD1 (6 bases). Deletions cut 7 bases from V and 7 bases from J, with 14 bases between. Germline-derived CDR1 and CDR2 are LGHDT and YNNKEL (reference sequence). CDR3 length: 13 amino acids. CDR3 sequence (DNA): TGTGCCAGCAACCACGACAGGCTCCAGCCCCAGCATTTT. Amino acid sequence: CASNHDRLQPQHF.

This chain connects TRBV5-1 to TRBJ2-1; 7 nucleotides agree with TRBD2. Germline trimming cut 4 bases from V and 0 bases from J; bases unmatched to any gene: 7. This CDR3 is built from 16 residues. From germline, CDR1 is SGHRS and CDR2 YFSETQ. The CDR3 coding sequence is TGCGCCAGCAGCATCCAAGCGGGGATCTCCTACAATGAGCAGTTCTTC. Its translation: CASSIQAGISYNEQFF.

A word on this clonotype: This may be a read error: a much more frequent sequence differs by one nucleotide. The chain is built from TRBV12-3 or TRBV12-4 and TRBJ1-4; D unclear. The CDR3 is 13 amino acids. This CDR3 reads CASRLRSREKRFF. Written as DNA, the CDR3 is TGTGCCAGCAGACTCAGAAGTAGGGAAAAACGGTTTTTT.

There are a few counts of this clonotype. The gene calls are TRBV10-3 and TRBJ1-4; no reliable D call. Trimming removed 0 bases at V and 0 bases at J, with 8 bases between. Germline CDR1 ENHRY, CDR2 SYGVKD. CDR3 size: 16 residues. The DNA for the CDR3 is TGTGCCATCAGTGAGTCGACGGCGGCAACTAATGAAAAACTGTTTTTT. It yields the protein CAISESTAATNEKLFF.

In this sample, this clonotype turned up many times. The gene calls are TRBV4-2 and TRBJ1-2, with D tentatively TRBD1 (6 bases). Trimming cost V 1 base and J 8 bases, with 17 bases left between them. Germline lookup yields CDR1 LGHNA and CDR2 YNFKEQ. CDR3 length equals 15 residues. The CDR3 protein is CASSQGGGRGEGYTF. The CDR3 DNA is TGTGCCAGCAGCCAAGGAGGCGGCAGGGGAGAGGGCTACACCTTC.

The genes are TRBV20-1 and TRBJ2-1, with 7 nucleotides matching TRBD1. The ends lost 3 bases at V and 4 bases at J; junction bases unmatched: 6. The CDR3 has 14 residues. Germline V lookup: CDR1 DFQATT, CDR2 SNEGSKA (reference sequence). The CDR3 bases are TGCAGTGCTAGTCTTGGACAGGAGTACAATGAGCAGTTCTTC. As protein: CSASLGQEYNEQFF.

This clonotype was recorded a few times. V usage is TRBV6-4 and J usage is TRBJ1-6, with D possibly matching TRBD1 (5 bases). V lost 3 bases to trimming and J lost 10 bases, with 19 bases between them. The CDR3 contains 16 residues. Germline CDR1 is MRHNA and CDR2 is SNTAGT. CDR3 in amino acids: CASSEAASGRGSPLHF. The CDR3 bases are TGTGCCAGCAGTGAAGCCGCCTCAGGGAGAGGATCACCCCTCCACTTT.

Details on this clonotype: This may be a read error, as it is one base from a much larger clone. This chain connects TRBV6-1 to TRBJ2-5; the D is unclear. The J call is in doubt because the DNA end fits TRBJ2-7 better. Germline CDR1 MNHNS, CDR2 SASEGT. There are 10 residues in the CDR3. CDR3 loop: CATNLCEQYF. For the CDR3, the DNA is TGTGCCACCAATCTCTGCGAGCAGTACTTC.

On this clonotype: A much larger clone differs by one base, so this may be a read error. The chain carries TRBV27 and TRBJ2-1; perhaps TRBD2 as D (6 bases). This CDR3 is built from 14 residues. Trimming stripped 5 bases from V and 6 bases from J, with 14 bases between. The germline CDR1 and CDR2 sequences are MNHEY and SMNVEV (reference sequence). The CDR3 sequence: CASSIRLGGNEQFF. The CDR3 nucleotides read TGTGCCAGCAGTATTCGCCTCGGGGGCAATGAGCAGTTCTTC.

Only a few counts were recorded for this clonotype. Compared with germline, one end of the junction differs, possibly owing to a read error. In DNA form, the CDR3 reads TGCGCCAGCAGCTTGGCCGATAGTCCCCGCCACTTT. As protein: CASSLADSPRHF. The genes are TRBV5-1 and TRBJ1-6, with D unclear. The CDR3 spans 12 residues. The germline gives CDR1 SGHRS, CDR2 YFSETQ.

The chain carries TRBV20-1 and TRBJ1-1; unclear D gene. In germline, CDR1 is DFQATT, CDR2 SNEGSKA (reference sequence). The CDR3 totals 16 residues. Trimming took 0 bases from V and 3 from J, leaving 17 bases between them. The chain's CDR3 is CSARDGKGFSDTEAFF. CDR3 DNA: TGCAGTGCTAGAGATGGAAAGGGTTTTAGCGACACTGAAGCTTTCTTT.

The chain has TRBV20-1 and TRBJ2-3, with D tentatively TRBD2 (7 bases). The CDR3 extends over 15 amino acids. Trimming left V 1 base short and J 3 bases short, with 14 bases between. CDR1 and CDR2 (germline): DFQATT, SNEGSKA (reference sequence). CDR3 sequence: CSARGSRGGTDTQYF. The CDR3 DNA sequence: TGCAGTGCTAGAGGCAGTAGGGGGGGTACAGATACGCAGTATTTT.

This clonotype was recorded many times. The gene calls are TRBV2 and TRBJ2-5, with D possibly being TRBD1 or TRBD2 (6 bases each). This CDR3 spans 14 amino acids. Germline V gives CDR1 SNHLY, CDR2 FYNNEI. The V gene lost 2 bases and the J gene lost 5 bases, with 12 bases spanning the gap. The CDR3 loop reads CASSEPRGPETQYF. The CDR3 DNA is TGTGCCAGCAGTGAACCACGGGGGCCGGAGACCCAGTACTTC.

This clonotype was detected ten times or more. V gene TRBV5-6 combines with J gene TRBJ2-7; unclear D gene. V was cut by 0 bases and J by 5 bases, with 15 bases left in between. CDR3 size: 15 residues. CDR1 is SGHDT, CDR2 YYEEEE, per germline. This chain's CDR3 is CASSLEVGSVHEQYF. CDR3 sequence (DNA): TGTGCCAGCAGCTTGGAGGTAGGGTCCGTCCACGAGCAGTACTTC.

This clonotype was recorded a few times. The chain uses TRBV4-1 and TRBJ1-3; tentative D call: TRBD1 (5 bases). Germline loops: CDR1 MGHRA, CDR2 YSYEKL. V lost 0 bases to trimming and J lost 10 bases, with 13 bases between them. This CDR3 spans 14 amino acids. For the CDR3, the DNA is TGCGCCAGCAGCCAAGAAGGGGCAGTGGGTACCATATATTTT. Translation gives CASSQEGAVGTIYF.

A word on this clonotype: A much larger clone differs from this one at a single base, so this may be a read error. This rearrangement joins TRBV7-2 to TRBJ1-1, with D maybe TRBD1 (6 bases). The CDR3 is made up of 13 amino acids. V lost 8 bases to trimming and J lost 4 bases, with 14 bases between them. Per germline, CDR1 SGHTA and CDR2 FQGNSA. This chain's CDR3 is CASCSRGSTEAFF. Here the CDR3 DNA reads TGTGCCAGCTGTTCGAGGGGGAGCACTGAAGCTTTCTTT. The full variable domain, its missing parts supplied by reference TRBV7-2 and TRBJ1-1, is GAGVSQSPSNKVTEKGKDVELRCDPISGHTALYWYRQSLGQGLEFLIYFQGNSAPDKSGLPSDRFSAERTGGSVSTLTIQRTQQEDSAVYLCASCSRGSTEAFFGQGTRLTVV.

This clonotype occurred many times. V usage is TRBV6-1 and J usage is TRBJ1-5; 7 nucleotides agree with TRBD1. The CDR3 covers 14 residues. Germline values: CDR1 MNHNS, CDR2 SASEGT. The junction had 3 bases not matched to a gene; V was cut back by 1 base and J by 6 bases. CDR3 DNA: TGTGCCAGCAGTGAAGGACAGGGTAGTCAGCCCCAGCATTTT. Translated: CASSEGQGSQPQHF.

This clonotype was detected only a few times. The gene calls are TRBV30 and TRBJ1-3, with a weak D call TRBD1 (6 bases). The CDR3 covers 15 residues. The germline V gene encodes CDR1 GTSNPN and CDR2 SVGIG (reference sequence). V was pared by 0 bases and J by 0 bases, with 9 bases between. CDR3 loop: CAWSVDRNSGNTIYF. CDR3 DNA: TGTGCCTGGAGTGTAGACAGGAACTCTGGAAACACCATATATTTT.

On this clonotype: A single base separates this from a much larger clone, so it may be a read error. This rearrangement joins TRBV5-1 to TRBJ2-5; the D gene is possibly TRBD1 (6 bases). The CDR3 spans 15 residues. CDR1 SGHRS and CDR2 YFSETQ come from the germline V gene. This CDR3 reads CASSIGSGQQETQSF. In DNA form, the CDR3 reads TGCGCCAGCAGCATTGGGTCAGGACAGCAAGAGACCCAGTCCTTC. Based on the CDR3 plus reference TRBV5-1 and TRBJ2-5, the full variable domain is KAGVTQTPRYLIKTRGQQVTLSCSPISGHRSVSWYQQTPGQGLQFLFEYFSETQRNKGNFPGRFSGRQFSNSRSEMNVSTLELGDSALYLCASSIGSGQQETQSFGPGTRLLVL.

V gene TRBV7-8 combines with J gene TRBJ1-4, with D possibly matching TRBD1 (6 bases). CDR3 length: 13 residues. The V gene's germline CDR1 is SGHVS and CDR2 FQNEAQ. V dropped 4 bases and J dropped 7 bases, with 10 bases sitting between them. The chain's CDR3 is CASSSTGIEKLFF. In DNA form, the CDR3 reads TGTGCCAGCAGCTCTACAGGGATTGAAAAACTGTTTTTT.

This clonotype was counted at least ten times. This chain uses TRBV5-1 with TRBJ1-5; 9 bases map to TRBD1. The junction had 10 bases not matched to a gene; V was cut back by 1 base and J by 8 bases. The CDR3 spans 16 residues. The germline CDR1 and CDR2 sequences are SGHRS and YFSETQ. CDR3 residues: CASSLRPGQGSEPQHF. DNA of the CDR3: TGCGCCAGCAGCTTGAGACCGGGACAGGGAAGCGAGCCCCAGCATTTT. Variable domain in full (rest from reference TRBV5-1 and TRBJ1-5): KAGVTQTPRYLIKTRGQQVTLSCSPISGHRSVSWYQQTPGQGLQFLFEYFSETQRNKGNFPGRFSGRQFSNSRSEMNVSTLELGDSALYLCASSLRPGQGSEPQHFGDGTRLSIL.

This clonotype was observed at least ten times. V and J are TRBV7-9 and TRBJ2-7; no definite D call. V was clipped by 2 bases and J by 3 bases, with 8 bases between them. Germline CDR1 SEHNR, CDR2 FQNEAQ (reference sequence). The CDR3 has 13 residues. The DNA of the CDR3 is TGTGCCAGCAGCTTATCCGAGTACTACGAGCAGTACTTC. It encodes CASSLSEYYEQYF.